This T cell receptor (beta chain) was recorded in a study of response to subunit inactivated influenza vaccine. The table lists this clonotype with a few counts. TCRdb recomputed calls from the RT-PCR reads with MiXCR, one row per CDR3 protein. Here the sample spans about 620,000 distinct CDR3 sequences, around 11% being singletons. The data also belong to a second study, concerning T cells expressing NK-cell markers. That work states: Making the TCR beta cDNA relied on 5'RACE template switching with UMIs.

Source: PBMCs from blood, taken on the day of vaccination. The TCR comes from a man aged 50-59 years who received an inactivated influenza vaccine.

CDR3 sequence (DNA): TGTGCCAGCAGCTCCCGACTTGGGAAGGGGCAGTACTTC. It translates to CASSSRLGKGQYF. The chain uses TRBV11-2 and TRBJ2-7; no clear D. This CDR3 comprises 13 residues. Germline V gene lookup returns CDR1 SGHAT and CDR2 FQNNGV. The V end was cut by 4 bases, the J end by 9 bases, with 16 bases between.